These 5 T cell receptor beta chains were sequenced from one sample in a study of cytomegalovirus exposure and HLA in healthy donors. PCR employed 60 Vbeta and 13 Jbeta primers. Measured with immunoSEQ multiplex PCR; TCRdb has only the in-frame clones, and not every one. The table records some 200,000 clones, 65% to 85% of them present only once. The source material was PBMCs. These receptors were taken from a woman in her 30s in good health and CMV-seronegative.

About this clone itself: One junction end does not reproduce the germline sequence, and a read error may be involved. This chain joins TRBV27 and TRBJ1-2; D is ambiguous. The CDR3 runs to 15 residues. Germline CDR1 reads MNHEY; CDR2 reads SMNVEV (reference sequence). CDR3 in amino acids: CASSLSSPGVGGYTF. In nucleotides, the CDR3 is TGTGCCAGCAGTCTATCCTCCCCGGGTGTAGGTGGCTACACCTTC.

This clone was seen just once. Written as DNA, the CDR3 is TGTGCCAGCAGCTATGCAACGGACAGGGGGATGGACGAGCAGTACTTC. This sequence encodes CASSYATDRGMDEQYF. The chain uses TRBV13 and TRBJ2-5, with 10 bases lining up with TRBD1. The tail of the sequence fits TRBJ2-7 better, so the J call may be wrong. The CDR3 sequence is 16 residues long. The germline CDR1 and CDR2 sequences are PRHDT and FYEKMQ (reference sequence).

This rearrangement joins TRBV6-1 to TRBJ2-7, with TRBD1 identical over 9 bases. Germline loops: CDR1 MNHNS, CDR2 SASEGT. The CDR3 totals 16 residues. With V trimmed by 2 bases and J by 1 base, 6 bases remained unmatched. In DNA form, the CDR3 reads TGTGCCAGCAGTGAAATGGACAGGGGCCATTCCTACGAGCAGTACTTC. It translates to CASSEMDRGHSYEQYF.

V usage is TRBV6-6 and J usage is TRBJ2-7, with 9 bases identical to TRBD1. Per germline, CDR1 MNHNY and CDR2 SVGAGI (reference sequence). The J segment lost 3 bases and the V segment lost 2 bases, leaving 5 bases of the junction unmatched. The CDR3 is 15 amino acids. The CDR3 sequence is CASSYPGQGNYEQYF. CDR3 in DNA: TGTGCCAGCAGTTACCCCGGACAGGGGAACTACGAGCAGTACTTC.

Worth noting for this clone: Other DNA sequences of this sample code for an identical CDR3. J is TRBJ1-2 and V is TRBV27; no clear D. Trimming removed 6 bases from V and 2 bases from J, with 10 bases in between. Germline V gives CDR1 MNHEY, CDR2 SMNVEV (reference sequence). The CDR3 loop spans 13 amino acids. This chain's CDR3 is CASRGRTNYGYTF. The CDR3 coding sequence is TGTGCCAGCAGGGGCAGAACAAACTATGGCTACACCTTC.